This entry describes one T cell receptor beta chain. Its antigen is currently unknown. The entry originates in a study of T cell responses to AZD1222 COVID-19 vaccine. The study, taken as a whole, reports: Most donors were white British, females outnumbered males, and clonal diversity was possibly underestimated.

Sequenced by immunoSEQ multiplex PCR; TCRdb stores in-frame clones only, minus some. The sample gives approximately 200,000 clones, approximately 87% of which show up once; about 2.5% is in the top ten. Germline CDR1 is MNHEY and CDR2 is SVGEGT. This CDR3 comprises 16 residues. V lost 2 bases and J lost 2; bases outside the gene matches: 8. The rearrangement links TRBV6-2 or TRBV6-3 to TRBJ1-1; 7 bases are shared with TRBD1. This TCR derives from an adult in good health. Here the sequenced sample was peripheral blood, taken on day 0 of MenACWY control vaccination. The CDR3 sequence: CASSYEAGGANTEAFF. The CDR3 DNA reads TGTGCCAGCAGTTACGAGGCAGGGGGGGCAAACACTGAAGCTTTCTTT.